These 18 T cell receptor beta chains were sequenced from one sample in a study of T-cell reconstitution after alpha-beta-depleted transplantation in children. Preparation of the TCRbeta library was carried out with unique molecular identifiers. TCRdb analysed the PCR reads with MiXCR anew, one entry per CDR3 protein. The table has fewer than 450,000 distinct CDR3 sequences, around 15% seen once. The sample consisted of PBMCs, mostly from graft donor cells, taken 360 days after TCRalphabeta/CD19-depleted stem cell transplant. These receptors all stem from a male patient between 2 and 10 years old who had a stem cell transplant for acute lymphoblastic leukemia, so the T cells may come from the graft donor.

The chain employs TRBV18 and TRBJ2-7; 8 nucleotides align to TRBD2. The CDR3 is made up of 13 amino acids. Germline V gene data show CDR1 as KGHSH and CDR2 as LQKENI. The ends lost 3 bases at V and 5 bases at J; junction bases unmatched: 3. CDR3 sequence (DNA): TGTGCCAGCTCACCCGACGGGGGGGACGAGCAGTACTTC. This sequence encodes CASSPDGGDEQYF.

In DNA, the CDR3 is TGTGCCAGCAGCGGGACTATGGGGACCCAGTACTTC. Translation: CASSGTMGTQYF. The chain uses TRBV12-3 or TRBV12-4 and TRBJ2-5; TRBD2 aligns across 7 bases. The CDR3 is 12 residues long. Losses at the gene ends were 6 bases for V and 7 bases for J; bases not matched to a gene: 5.

The CDR3 sequence is CASSPQVTDTQYF. The DNA for the CDR3 is TGTGCCAGCAGCCCGCAGGTTACAGATACGCAGTATTTT. This chain connects TRBV7-2 to TRBJ2-3; D ambiguous. Germline V lookup: CDR1 SGHTA, CDR2 FQGNSA. This CDR3 is built from 13 residues. The germline V and J ends were trimmed by 5 bases and 3 bases, with 9 bases remaining between them.

The sample holds one count of this clonotype. This chain uses TRBV18 with TRBJ2-2, with unresolved D. Germline V gene lookup returns CDR1 KGHSH and CDR2 LQKENI. This CDR3 comprises 15 residues. The V end was cut by 1 base, the J end by 4 bases, with 10 bases between. In nucleotides, the CDR3 is TGTGCCAGCTCACCACGGGCTGAGAGCACCGGGGAGCTGTTTTTT. This encodes CASSPRAESTGELFF. Filled out from reference TRBV18 and TRBJ2-2, the complete variable domain reads NAGVMQNPRHLVRRRGQEARLRCSPMKGHSHVYWYRQLPEEGLKFMVYLQKENIIDESGMPKERFSAEFPKEGPSILRIQQVVRGDSAAYFCASSPRAESTGELFFGEGSRLTVL.

This clonotype was counted ten times or more. The V and J genes are TRBV4-1 and TRBJ2-7; TRBD2 aligns across 8 bases. Trimming at V came to 7 bases and at J to 7 bases, leaving 12 bases not matched to a gene. This CDR3 has 14 residues. Germline CDR1 and CDR2: MGHRA and YSYEKL. The CDR3: CASTPGLVLGEQYF. CDR3 nucleotide sequence: TGCGCCAGCACCCCGGGACTAGTCTTGGGTGAGCAGTACTTC.

The table lists this clonotype with many counts. This chain links TRBV4-1 with TRBJ2-2; D is perhaps TRBD1 (6 bases). The germline CDR1 and CDR2 sequences are MGHRA and YSYEKL. The CDR3 runs 16 residues. The germline V and J ends were trimmed by 2 bases and 1 base, with 11 bases remaining between them. The CDR3 loop reads CASSQTTGGNTGELFF. The CDR3 nucleotides read TGCGCCAGCAGCCAAACGACAGGAGGGAACACCGGGGAGCTGTTTTTT.

This clonotype came up a few times. The V call is TRBV6-2 or TRBV6-3, the J call TRBJ2-7; a weak D match, TRBD2 (5 bases). Germline loops: CDR1 MNHEY, CDR2 SVGEGT. V shed 4 bases and J shed 4 bases, with 11 bases lying between them. CDR3 length: 13 amino acids. In DNA, the CDR3 is TGTGCCAGCAGTTTCGGCGGGTGGTACGAGCAGTACTTC. Amino acid sequence: CASSFGGWYEQYF.

The table lists this clonotype with a few counts. The chain carries TRBV5-1 and TRBJ2-1, with 13 bases that match TRBD2. This CDR3 spans 15 amino acids. Germline CDR1 is SGHRS and CDR2 is YFSETQ. The J segment lost 8 bases and the V segment lost 4 bases, leaving 6 bases of the junction unmatched. CDR3: CASSPLAGGPHEQFF. As DNA, the CDR3 is TGCGCCAGCAGCCCACTAGCGGGAGGGCCCCATGAGCAGTTCTTC.

The count of this clonotype is one. V and J are TRBV12-3 or TRBV12-4 and TRBJ2-7; D might be TRBD2 (5 bases). This CDR3 region has 18 residues. V lost 1 base to trimming and J lost 3 bases, with 22 bases between them. The CDR3 region is CASSLVARFEPPNYEQYF. DNA for the CDR3: TGTGCCAGCAGTTTAGTAGCGAGATTCGAGCCCCCAAACTACGAGCAGTACTTC.

This clonotype was seen a few times. The rearrangement links TRBV25-1 to TRBJ2-3; unclear D gene. The V end was cut by 2 bases, the J end by 6 bases, with 9 bases between. The germline CDR1 and CDR2 sequences are MGHDK and SYGVNS. The CDR3 runs to 13 residues. This chain's CDR3 is CASSEAPLDTQYF. For the CDR3, the DNA is TGTGCCAGCAGTGAAGCCCCTCTGGATACGCAGTATTTT.

This clonotype was found a few times. The chain has TRBV6-1 and TRBJ1-3; 9 positions agree with TRBD1. The CDR3 runs 15 residues. Per the germline V gene, CDR1 is MNHNS and CDR2 is SASEGT. The V segment lost 6 bases and the J segment 4 bases; nucleotides outside the gene matches: 7. CDR3 sequence (DNA): TGTGCCAGCAGGCTACAGGGGGCAACGGGAAACACCATATATTTT. The encoded protein is CASRLQGATGNTIYF.

The rearrangement links TRBV7-2 to TRBJ2-7; TRBD1 matches 8 bases. Germline CDR1 SGHTA, CDR2 FQGNSA. The CDR3 totals 15 residues. V dropped 1 base and J dropped 4; count of bases not matched to a gene: 6. CDR3 sequence (DNA): TGTGCCAGCAGCTTAGGGGCAGGGGGCAGTTACGAGCAGTACTTC. Its protein product is CASSLGAGGSYEQYF.

The CDR3 nucleotides are TGTGCCAGCAGTTACTCGATCCAGACCCGGGGGCGCGACAAAAACATTCAGTACTTC. Translation: CASSYSIQTRGRDKNIQYF. The genes are TRBV6-2 or TRBV6-3 and TRBJ2-4; either TRBD1 or TRBD2 may supply D (6 bases each). Germline values: CDR1 MNHEY, CDR2 SVGEGT. The length of the CDR3 is 19 residues. Trimming removed 0 bases from V and 3 bases from J, with 21 bases in between.

Many counts were recorded for this clonotype. V gene TRBV7-8 combines with J gene TRBJ2-1, with D hard to call. This CDR3 has 16 residues. The V end was cut by 5 bases, the J end by 4 bases, with 18 bases between. Germline V lookup: CDR1 SGHVS, CDR2 FQNEAQ. CDR3 amino acids: CASSQQGGRYYNEQFF. The CDR3, as DNA: TGTGCCAGCAGCCAACAAGGTGGTCGGTATTACAATGAGCAGTTCTTC.

The J gene is TRBJ2-6, the V gene TRBV7-6; D possibly corresponds to TRBD2 (6 bases). Trimming left V 6 bases short and J 0 bases short, with 15 bases between. The length of the CDR3 is 17 residues. Per germline, CDR1 SGHVS and CDR2 FNYEAQ. The CDR3 loop reads CASSFVADHSGANVLTF. CDR3 sequence (DNA): TGTGCCAGCAGTTTCGTAGCGGACCACTCTGGGGCCAACGTCCTGACTTTC.

This clonotype was counted only a few times. The genes are TRBV20-1 and TRBJ2-7, with 11 bases matching TRBD1. This CDR3 is 17 amino acids long. Trimming cost V 1 base and J 3 bases; bases outside gene matches: 11. Germline V gene data show CDR1 as DFQATT and CDR2 as SNEGSKA (reference sequence). The CDR3 DNA follows: TGCAGTGCTAGAGCCTTACGGACAGGGGGCTTGGGCTACGAGCAGTACTTC. Its translation: CSARALRTGGLGYEQYF.

There are many counts of this clonotype. Germline is not matched at one junction end, which may reflect a read error. The chain carries TRBV4-1 and TRBJ2-7; no definite D call. The CDR3 loop spans 13 amino acids. Germline V gene sequence: CDR1 MGHRA, CDR2 YSYEKL. The CDR3 reads CASSQDLGYEQYF. CDR3 in DNA: TGTGCCAGCAGCCAAGATCTGGGATACGAGCAGTACTTC.

CDR3 sequence: CASSLGGIGTTQGGELFF. CDR3 bases: TGTGCCAGCAGTTTAGGGGGAATAGGGACTACCCAAGGCGGGGAGCTGTTTTTT. The chain uses TRBV12-3 or TRBV12-4 and TRBJ2-2; 7 nucleotides align to TRBD2. This CDR3 has 18 residues. The junction had 15 bases not matched to a gene; V was cut back by 1 base and J by 7 bases.